This T cell receptor beta chain was sequenced in a study of identical twins. TCRdb used MiXCR to reprocess the 5' RACE reads, holding one entry per CDR3 protein. Of about 720,000 distinct CDR3 sequences in the sample, roughly 20% were seen once. Germline CDR1 DFQATT, CDR2 SNEGSKA (reference sequence). The CDR3 is 14 amino acids. Trimming took 5 bases from V and 0 from J; bases not matched to a gene: 5. This clonotype has at least ten counts. These data are also associated with another study on T cells expressing NK-cell markers.

The source material was PBMCs. This TCR derives from a woman between 18 and 29 years old in good health. The rearrangement uses TRBV20-1 and TRBJ2-3; 7 bases agree with TRBD1. The CDR3 DNA follows: TGCAGTGCTGGACGGACAGGCAGCACAGATACGCAGTATTTT. Encoded protein: CSAGRTGSTDTQYF.